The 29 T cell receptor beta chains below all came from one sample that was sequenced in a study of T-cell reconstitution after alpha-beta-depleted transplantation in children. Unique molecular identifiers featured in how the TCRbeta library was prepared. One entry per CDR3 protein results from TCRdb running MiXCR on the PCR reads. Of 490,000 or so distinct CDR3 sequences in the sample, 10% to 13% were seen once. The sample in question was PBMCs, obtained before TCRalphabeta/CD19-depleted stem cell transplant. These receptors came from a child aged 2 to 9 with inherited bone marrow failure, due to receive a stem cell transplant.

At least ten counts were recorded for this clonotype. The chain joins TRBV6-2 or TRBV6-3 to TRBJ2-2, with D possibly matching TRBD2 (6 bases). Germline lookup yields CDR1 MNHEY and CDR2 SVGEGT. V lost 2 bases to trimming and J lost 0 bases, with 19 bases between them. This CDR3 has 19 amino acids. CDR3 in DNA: TGTGCCAGCAGTTACGGGGACTGGAAAGCCATAACGAACACCGGGGAGCTGTTTTTT. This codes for CASSYGDWKAITNTGELFF.

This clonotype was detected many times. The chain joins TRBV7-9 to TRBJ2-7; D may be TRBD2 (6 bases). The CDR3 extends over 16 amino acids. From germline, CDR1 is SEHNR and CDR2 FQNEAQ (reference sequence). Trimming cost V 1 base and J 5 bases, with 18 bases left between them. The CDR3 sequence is CASSLEPGLHFNEQYF. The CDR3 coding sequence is TGTGCCAGCAGCTTAGAACCGGGACTCCATTTCAACGAGCAGTACTTC.

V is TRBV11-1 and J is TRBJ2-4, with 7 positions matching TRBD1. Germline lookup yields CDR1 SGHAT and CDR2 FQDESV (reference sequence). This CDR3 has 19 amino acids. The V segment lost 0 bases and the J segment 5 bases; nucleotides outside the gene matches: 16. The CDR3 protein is CASSLARIVDRERENIQYF. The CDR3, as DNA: TGTGCCAGCAGCTTAGCTCGCATCGTCGACAGGGAAAGGGAAAACATTCAGTACTTC.

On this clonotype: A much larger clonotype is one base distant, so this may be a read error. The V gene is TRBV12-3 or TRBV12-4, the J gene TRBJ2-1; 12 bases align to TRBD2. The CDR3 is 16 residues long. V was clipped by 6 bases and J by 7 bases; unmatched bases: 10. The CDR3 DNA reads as TGTGCCAGCAGCCCCCTAGCGGGAGGGCTTCGAAATGAGCAGTTCTTC. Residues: CASSPLAGGLRNEQFF.

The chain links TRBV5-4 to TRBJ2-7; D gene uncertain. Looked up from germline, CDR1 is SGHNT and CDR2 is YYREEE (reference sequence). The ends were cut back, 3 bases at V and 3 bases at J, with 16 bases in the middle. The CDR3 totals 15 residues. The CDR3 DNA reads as TGTGCCAGCAGCTCCCCGGGCCCCACCTACTACGAGCAGTACTTC. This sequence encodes CASSSPGPTYYEQYF. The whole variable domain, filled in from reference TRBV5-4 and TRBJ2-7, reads ETGVTQSPTHLIKTRGQQVTLRCSSQSGHNTVSWYQQALGQGPQFIFQYYREEENGRGNFPPRFSGLQFPNYSSELNVNALELDDSALYLCASSSPGPTYYEQYFGPGTRLTVT.

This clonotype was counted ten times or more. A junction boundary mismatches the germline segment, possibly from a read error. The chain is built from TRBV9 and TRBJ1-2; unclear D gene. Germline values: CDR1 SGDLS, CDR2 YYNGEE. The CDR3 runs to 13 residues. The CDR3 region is CASSDGSSYDYTF. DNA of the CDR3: TGTGCCAGCAGCGACGGGTCAAGCTATGACTACACCTTC.

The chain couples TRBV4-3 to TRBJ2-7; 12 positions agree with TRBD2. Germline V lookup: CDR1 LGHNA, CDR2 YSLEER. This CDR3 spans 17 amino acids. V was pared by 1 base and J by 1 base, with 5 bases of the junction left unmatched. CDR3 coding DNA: TGCGCCAGCAGCCAAGGAAGAGGACTAGCGGGGTCCTACGAGCAGTACTTC. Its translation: CASSQGRGLAGSYEQYF.

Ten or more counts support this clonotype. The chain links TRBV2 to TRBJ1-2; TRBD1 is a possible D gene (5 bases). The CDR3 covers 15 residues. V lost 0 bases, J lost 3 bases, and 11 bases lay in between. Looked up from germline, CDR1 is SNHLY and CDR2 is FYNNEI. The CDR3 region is CASSEAPGTYYGYTF. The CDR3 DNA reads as TGTGCCAGCAGTGAAGCGCCCGGGACTTACTATGGCTACACCTTC.

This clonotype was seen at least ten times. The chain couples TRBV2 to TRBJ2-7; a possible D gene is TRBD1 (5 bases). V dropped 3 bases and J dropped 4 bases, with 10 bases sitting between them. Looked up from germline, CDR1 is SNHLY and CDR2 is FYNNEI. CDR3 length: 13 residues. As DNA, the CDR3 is TGTGCCAGCAGTGATCAAAGGGGTTACGAGCAGTACTTC. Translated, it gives CASSDQRGYEQYF.

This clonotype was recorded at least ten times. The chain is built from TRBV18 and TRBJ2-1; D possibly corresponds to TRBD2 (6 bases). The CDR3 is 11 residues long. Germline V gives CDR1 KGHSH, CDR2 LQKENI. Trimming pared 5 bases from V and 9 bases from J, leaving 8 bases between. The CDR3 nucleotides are TGTGCCAGCTCATGGGGGGTTGAGCAGTTCTTC. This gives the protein CASSWGVEQFF.

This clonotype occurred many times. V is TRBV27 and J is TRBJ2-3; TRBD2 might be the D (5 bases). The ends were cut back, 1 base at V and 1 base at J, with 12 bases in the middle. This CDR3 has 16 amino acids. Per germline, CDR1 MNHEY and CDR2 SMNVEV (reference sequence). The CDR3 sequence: CASSLFRGLGTDTQYF. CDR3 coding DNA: TGTGCCAGCAGTTTATTCCGAGGGCTAGGCACAGATACGCAGTATTTT.

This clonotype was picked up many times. The CDR3 spells CASSPDIAGAAYNEQFF. The CDR3 bases are TGCGCCAGCAGCCCGGACATTGCTGGGGCTGCCTACAATGAGCAGTTCTTC. J is TRBJ2-1 and V is TRBV4-3; a weak D match, TRBD1 (5 bases). The germline V gene has CDR1 LGHNA and CDR2 YSLEER. The germline V and J ends were trimmed by 4 bases and 2 bases, with 18 bases remaining between them. This CDR3 has 17 amino acids.

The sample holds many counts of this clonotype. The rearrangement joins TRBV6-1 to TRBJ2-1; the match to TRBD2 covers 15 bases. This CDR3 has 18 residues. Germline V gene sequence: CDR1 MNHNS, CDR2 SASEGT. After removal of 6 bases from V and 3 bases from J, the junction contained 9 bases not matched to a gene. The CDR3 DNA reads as TGTGCCAGCAGAACAAGGACTAGCGGGAGGGCCTTCTACAATGAGCAGTTCTTC. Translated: CASRTRTSGRAFYNEQFF.

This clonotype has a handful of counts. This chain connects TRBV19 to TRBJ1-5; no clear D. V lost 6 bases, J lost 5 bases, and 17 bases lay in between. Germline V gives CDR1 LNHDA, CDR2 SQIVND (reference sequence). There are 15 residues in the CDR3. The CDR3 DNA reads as TGTGCCAGTAGACCCCCCGGGCAGTCCTATCAGCCCCAGCATTTT. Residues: CASRPPGQSYQPQHF.

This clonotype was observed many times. The chain's CDR3 is CASSQEGLVGEQYF. In DNA, the CDR3 is TGCGCCAGCAGCCAAGAGGGACTAGTCGGCGAGCAGTACTTC. This chain links TRBV4-1 with TRBJ2-7, with 8 nucleotides matching TRBD2. The V segment lost 0 bases and the J segment 6 bases; nucleotides outside the gene matches: 4. This CDR3 is 14 amino acids long. The germline CDR1 and CDR2 sequences are MGHRA and YSYEKL.

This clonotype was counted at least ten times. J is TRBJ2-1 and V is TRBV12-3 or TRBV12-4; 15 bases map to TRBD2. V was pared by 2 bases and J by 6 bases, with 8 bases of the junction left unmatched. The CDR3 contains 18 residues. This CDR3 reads CASSLPYWTSGRANEQFF. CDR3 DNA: TGTGCCAGCAGTTTACCCTACTGGACTAGCGGGAGGGCCAATGAGCAGTTCTTC.

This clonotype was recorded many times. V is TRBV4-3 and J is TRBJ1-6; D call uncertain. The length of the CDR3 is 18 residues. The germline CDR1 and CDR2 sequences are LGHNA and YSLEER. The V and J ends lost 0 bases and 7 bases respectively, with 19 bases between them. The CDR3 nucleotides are TGCGCCAGCAGCCAAGAGTCTCTGCCGGAGGGTTGGAATTCACCCCTCCACTTT. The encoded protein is CASSQESLPEGWNSPLHF.

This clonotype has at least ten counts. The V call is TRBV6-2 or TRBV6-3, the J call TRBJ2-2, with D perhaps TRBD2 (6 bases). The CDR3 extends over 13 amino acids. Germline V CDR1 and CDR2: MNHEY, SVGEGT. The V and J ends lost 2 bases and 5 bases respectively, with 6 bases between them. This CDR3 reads CASSYAGTGELFF. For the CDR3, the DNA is TGTGCCAGCAGTTACGCGGGGACCGGGGAGCTGTTTTTT.

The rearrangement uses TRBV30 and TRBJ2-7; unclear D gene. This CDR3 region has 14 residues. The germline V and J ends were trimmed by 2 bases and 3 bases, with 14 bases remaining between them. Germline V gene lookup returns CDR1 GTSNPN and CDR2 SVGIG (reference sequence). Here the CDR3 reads CAWSSSPYLYEQYF. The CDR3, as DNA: TGTGCCTGGAGTTCCAGCCCCTATCTCTACGAGCAGTACTTC.

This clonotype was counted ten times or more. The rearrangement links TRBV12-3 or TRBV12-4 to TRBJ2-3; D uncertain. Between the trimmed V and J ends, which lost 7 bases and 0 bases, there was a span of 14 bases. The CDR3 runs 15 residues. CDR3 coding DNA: TGTGCCAGCATTGGTATAACGGAGAGCACAGATACGCAGTATTTT. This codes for CASIGITESTDTQYF.

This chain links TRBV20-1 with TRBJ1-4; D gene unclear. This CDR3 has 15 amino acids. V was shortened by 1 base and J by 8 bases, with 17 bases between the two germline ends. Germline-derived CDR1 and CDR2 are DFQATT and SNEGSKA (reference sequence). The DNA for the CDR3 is TGCAGTGCTAGAGCGTATGGAGCGGAGGAGGAAAAACTGTTTTTT. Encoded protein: CSARAYGAEEEKLFF.

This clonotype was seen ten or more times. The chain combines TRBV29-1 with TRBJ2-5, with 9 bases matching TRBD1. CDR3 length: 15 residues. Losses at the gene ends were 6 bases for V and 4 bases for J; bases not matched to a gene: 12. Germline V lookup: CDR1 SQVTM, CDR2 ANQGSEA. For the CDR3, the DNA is TGCAGCGTGGAAAAGGGGACAGGGTCATCAGAGACCCAGTACTTC. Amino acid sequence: CSVEKGTGSSETQYF.

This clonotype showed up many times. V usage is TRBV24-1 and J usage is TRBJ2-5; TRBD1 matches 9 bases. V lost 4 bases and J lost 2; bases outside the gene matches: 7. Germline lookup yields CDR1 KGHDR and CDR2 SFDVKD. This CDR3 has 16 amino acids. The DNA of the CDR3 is TGTGCCACCAGTGAGCTGACAGGGGGGGAGCAAGAGACCCAGTACTTC. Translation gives CATSELTGGEQETQYF.

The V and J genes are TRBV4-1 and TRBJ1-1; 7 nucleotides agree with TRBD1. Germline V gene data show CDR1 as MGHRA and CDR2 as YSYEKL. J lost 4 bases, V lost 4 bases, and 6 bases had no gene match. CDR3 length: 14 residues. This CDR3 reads CASSRIQGGTEAFF. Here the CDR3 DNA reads TGCGCCAGCAGCCGTATCCAGGGGGGCACTGAAGCTTTCTTT.

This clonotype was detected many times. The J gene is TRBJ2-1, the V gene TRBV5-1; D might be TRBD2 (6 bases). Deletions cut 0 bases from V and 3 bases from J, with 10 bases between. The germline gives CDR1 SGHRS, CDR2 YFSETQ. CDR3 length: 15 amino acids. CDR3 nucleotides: TGCGCCAGCAGCTTGGAGCGGGTGTTCTACAATGAGCAGTTCTTC. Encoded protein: CASSLERVFYNEQFF.

The CDR3 loop is CSASKGSTGELFF. DNA for the CDR3: TGCAGTGCTAGTAAGGGGAGCACCGGGGAGCTGTTTTTT. The chain recombines TRBV20-1 with TRBJ2-2; either TRBD1 or TRBD2 may supply D (5 bases each). This CDR3 has 13 residues. V lost 3 bases and J 4 bases, leaving 9 bases between the germline ends. Germline CDR1 is DFQATT and CDR2 is SNEGSKA (reference sequence).

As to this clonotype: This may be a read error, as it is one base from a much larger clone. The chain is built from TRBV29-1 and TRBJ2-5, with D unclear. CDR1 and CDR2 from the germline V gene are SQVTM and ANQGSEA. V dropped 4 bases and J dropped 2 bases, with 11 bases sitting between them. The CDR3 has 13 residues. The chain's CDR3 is CSVARSRQETQYF. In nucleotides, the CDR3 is TGCAGCGTTGCAAGGTCTCGGCAAGAGACCCAGTACTTC.

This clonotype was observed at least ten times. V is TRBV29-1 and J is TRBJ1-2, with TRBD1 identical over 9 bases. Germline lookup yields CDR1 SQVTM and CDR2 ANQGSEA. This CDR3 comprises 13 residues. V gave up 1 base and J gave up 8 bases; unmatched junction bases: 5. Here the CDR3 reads CSVEVGTGGGYTF. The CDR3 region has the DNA TGCAGCGTTGAAGTCGGAACAGGGGGCGGCTACACCTTC.

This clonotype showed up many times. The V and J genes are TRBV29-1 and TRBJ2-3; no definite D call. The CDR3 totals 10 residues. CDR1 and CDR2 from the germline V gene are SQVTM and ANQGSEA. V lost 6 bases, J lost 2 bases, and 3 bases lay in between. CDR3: CSVNTDTQYF. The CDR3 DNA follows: TGCAGCGTCAACACAGATACGCAGTATTTT.